Below, 2 T cell receptor beta chains from the same sample are listed, as sequenced in a study of T cell repertoires in cytomegalovirus infection (dated by TCRdb to the late 2010s). These receptors have no known antigen. The reads were generated on an Illumina HiSeq 1500. The public reads were quality trimmed at Q25 with fastp and then assembled into clones with MiXCR by TCRdb, keeping productive beta chains. Entries are consolidated by CDR3 protein sequence, retaining the most common genes and DNA. In all, the sample holds about 890,000 distinct CDR3 sequences, and more than 25% of those were seen once. The ten top clones hold about 14% of the sample. The sample's treatment or condition label is to be understood as: in vitro stimulation with specific CMV peptide epitopes to enrich CMV-specific T cells. The sample here was cultured CD8+ T cells from PBMCs, taken from culture after CMV antigen stimulation. Source of these receptors: a human donor in good health (CMV status not recorded). Some clones in this sample may be carry-over from other donors' samples.

At least ten counts were recorded for this clonotype. V usage is TRBV12-3 or TRBV12-4 and J usage is TRBJ2-1, with D uncertain. Trimming removed 3 bases from V and 5 bases from J, with 11 bases in between. This CDR3 region has 14 residues. The CDR3 reads CASSFGLWNNEQFF. The CDR3 DNA reads as TGTGCCAGCAGTTTCGGTCTTTGGAACAATGAGCAGTTCTTC.

This clonotype was detected ten times or more. This chain joins TRBV7-8 and TRBJ1-1, with D unresolved. The CDR3 contains 13 residues. Germline V gene sequence: CDR1 SGHVS, CDR2 FQNEAQ. Trimming stripped 5 bases from V and 1 base from J, with 8 bases between. The CDR3 here is CASSPTWNTEAFF. DNA for the CDR3: TGTGCCAGCAGCCCAACTTGGAACACTGAAGCTTTCTTT.